Given below is one T cell receptor (beta chain) in context. Antigen specificity is unknown. This sample was included in a study of Ad26.COV2.S vaccination and SARS-CoV-2 variants. Study-wide points: While placebo recipients had lower spike-specific TCR breadth, vaccine recipients had more.

Data came from immunoSEQ multiplex PCR; TCRdb stores just in-frame clones and leaves some out. The sample holds approximately 400,000 clones, about 91% seen once. Germline values: CDR1 LGHDT, CDR2 YNNKEL (reference sequence). The V end lost 0 bases, the J end lost 3 bases, and 15 bases lay between the germline ends. This CDR3 is 16 amino acids long. V and J are TRBV3-1 (or the pseudogene TRBV3-2) and TRBJ2-7; D gene ambiguous. This TCR was sampled from a human donor who had recovered from COVID-19. The sequenced sample was peripheral blood, obtained after recovery from COVID-19. CDR3 residues: CASSQDLGPTFYEQYF. Here the CDR3 DNA reads TGTGCCAGCAGCCAAGACCTGGGCCCGACCTTCTACGAGCAGTACTTC.